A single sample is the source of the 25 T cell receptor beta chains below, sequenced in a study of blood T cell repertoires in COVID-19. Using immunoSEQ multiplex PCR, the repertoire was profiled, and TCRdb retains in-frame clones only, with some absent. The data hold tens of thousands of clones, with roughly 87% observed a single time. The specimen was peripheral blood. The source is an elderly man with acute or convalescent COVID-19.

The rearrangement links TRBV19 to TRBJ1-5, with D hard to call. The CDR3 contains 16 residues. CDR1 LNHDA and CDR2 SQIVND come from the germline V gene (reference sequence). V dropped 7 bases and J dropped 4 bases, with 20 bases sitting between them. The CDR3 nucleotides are TGTGCCAGTACCCCCGGGAGGGCGCCTCTAAATCAGCCCCAGCATTTT. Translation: CASTPGRAPLNQPQHF. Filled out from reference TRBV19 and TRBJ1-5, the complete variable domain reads DGGITQSPKYLFRKEGQNVTLSCEQNLNHDAMYWYRQDPGQGLRLIYYSQIVNDFQKGDIAEGYSVSREKKESFPLTVTSAQKNPTAFYLCASTPGRAPLNQPQHFGDGTRLSIL.

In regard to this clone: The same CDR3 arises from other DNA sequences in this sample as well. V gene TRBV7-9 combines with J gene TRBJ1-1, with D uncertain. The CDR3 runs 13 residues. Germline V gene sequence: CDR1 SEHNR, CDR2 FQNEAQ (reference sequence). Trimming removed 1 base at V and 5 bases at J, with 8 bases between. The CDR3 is CASSLGGGTEAFF. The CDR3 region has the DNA TGTGCCAGCAGCTTAGGTGGCGGAACTGAAGCTTTCTTT. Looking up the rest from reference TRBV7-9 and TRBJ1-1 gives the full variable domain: DTGVSQNPRHKITKRGQNVTFRCDPISEHNRLYWYRQTLGQGPEFLTYFQNEAQLEKSRLLSDRFSAERPKGSFSTLEIQRTEQGDSAMYLCASSLGGGTEAFFGQGTRLTVV.

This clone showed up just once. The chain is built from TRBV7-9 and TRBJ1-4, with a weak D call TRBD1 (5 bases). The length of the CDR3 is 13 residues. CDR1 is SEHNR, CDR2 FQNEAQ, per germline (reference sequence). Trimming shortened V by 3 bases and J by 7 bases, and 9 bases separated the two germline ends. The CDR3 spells CASSLGLGEKLFF. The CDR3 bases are TGTGCCAGCAGCTTGGGACTAGGTGAAAAACTGTTTTTT.

The CDR3 protein is CASSHHTSGGAYGINEQFF. The CDR3 coding sequence is TGTGCCAGCAGCCACCATACTAGCGGGGGGGCCTATGGAATCAATGAGCAGTTCTTC. The chain carries TRBV3-1 (or the pseudogene TRBV3-2) and TRBJ2-1; 13 bases are a match to TRBD2. V lost 3 bases, J lost 6 bases, and 14 bases stayed unmatched. The germline CDR1 and CDR2 sequences are LGHDT and YNNKEL (reference sequence). The CDR3 is made up of 19 amino acids.

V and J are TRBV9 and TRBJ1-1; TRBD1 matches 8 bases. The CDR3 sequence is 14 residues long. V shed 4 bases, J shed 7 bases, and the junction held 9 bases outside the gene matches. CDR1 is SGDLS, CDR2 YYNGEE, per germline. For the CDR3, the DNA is TGTGCCAGCAGCCTTCAGGGGGCTCCCGATGAAGCTTTCTTT. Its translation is CASSLQGAPDEAFF.

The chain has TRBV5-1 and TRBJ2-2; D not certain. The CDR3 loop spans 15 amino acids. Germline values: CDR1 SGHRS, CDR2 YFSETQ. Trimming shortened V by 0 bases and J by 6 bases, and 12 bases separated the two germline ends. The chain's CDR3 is CASSLGDVKPGELFF. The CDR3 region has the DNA TGCGCCAGCAGCTTGGGCGATGTTAAACCCGGGGAGCTGTTTTTT.

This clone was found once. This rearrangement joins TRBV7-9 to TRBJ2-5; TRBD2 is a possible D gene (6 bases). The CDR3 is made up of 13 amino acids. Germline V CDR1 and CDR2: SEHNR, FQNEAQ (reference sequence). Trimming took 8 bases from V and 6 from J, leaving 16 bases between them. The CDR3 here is CASATEEGKTQYF. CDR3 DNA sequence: TGTGCCAGCGCGACAGAGGAGGGGAAGACCCAGTACTTC.

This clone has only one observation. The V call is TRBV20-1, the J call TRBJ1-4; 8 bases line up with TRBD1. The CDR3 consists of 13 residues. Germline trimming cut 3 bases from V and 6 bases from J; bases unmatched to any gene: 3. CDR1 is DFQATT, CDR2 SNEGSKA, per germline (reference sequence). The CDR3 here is CSASGTGHEKLFF. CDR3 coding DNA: TGCAGTGCTAGTGGGACAGGACATGAAAAACTGTTTTTT.

The DNA of the CDR3 is TGTGCCAGCAAGAGGGGGCAGGGAGAGACCCAGTACTTC. Residues: CASKRGQGETQYF. This chain uses TRBV6-6 with TRBJ2-5; 7 nucleotides align to TRBD1. The CDR3 loop spans 13 amino acids. V lost 7 bases and J lost 4; bases outside the gene matches: 6. The germline V gene has CDR1 MNHNY and CDR2 SVGAGI (reference sequence).

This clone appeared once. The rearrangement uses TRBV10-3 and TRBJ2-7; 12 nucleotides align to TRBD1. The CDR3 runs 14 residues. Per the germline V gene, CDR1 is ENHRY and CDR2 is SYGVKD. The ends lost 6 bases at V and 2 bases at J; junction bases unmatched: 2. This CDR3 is CAISRDRGPYEQYF. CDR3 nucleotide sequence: TGTGCCATCAGCCGGGACAGGGGGCCCTACGAGCAGTACTTC.

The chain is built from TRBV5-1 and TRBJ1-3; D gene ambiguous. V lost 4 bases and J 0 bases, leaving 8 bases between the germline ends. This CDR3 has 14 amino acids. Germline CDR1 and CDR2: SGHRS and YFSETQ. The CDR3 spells CASSDWSSGNTIYF. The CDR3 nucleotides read TGCGCCAGCAGCGATTGGAGCTCTGGAAACACCATATATTTT.

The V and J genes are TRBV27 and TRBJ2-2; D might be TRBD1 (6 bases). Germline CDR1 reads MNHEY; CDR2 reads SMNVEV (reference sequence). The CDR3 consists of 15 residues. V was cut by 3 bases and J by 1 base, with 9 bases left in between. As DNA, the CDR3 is TGTGCCAGCAGTTTGACAGGTTTGAACACCGGGGAGCTGTTTTTT. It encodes CASSLTGLNTGELFF.

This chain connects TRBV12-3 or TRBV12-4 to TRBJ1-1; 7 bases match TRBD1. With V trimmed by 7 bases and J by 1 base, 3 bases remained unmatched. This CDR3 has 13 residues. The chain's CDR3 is CASTGQANTEAFF. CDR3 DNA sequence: TGTGCCAGCACCGGACAGGCGAACACTGAAGCTTTCTTT.

Here the CDR3 reads CASSTQGETEAFF. CDR3 coding DNA: TGTGCCAGCAGTACACAGGGGGAAACTGAAGCTTTCTTT. The chain combines TRBV12-3 or TRBV12-4 with TRBJ1-1, with 8 nucleotides matching TRBD1. Trimming removed 5 bases from V and 5 bases from J; junction bases left unmatched: 4. The CDR3 totals 13 residues.

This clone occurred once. The CDR3, as DNA: TGTGCCAGCAGCCCGCAGGGGGCGATAGGGGAACTGTTTTTT. Protein sequence: CASSPQGAIGELFF. The genes are TRBV9 and TRBJ1-4; 8 positions agree with TRBD1. This CDR3 region has 14 residues. The junction had 11 bases not matched to a gene; V was cut back by 4 bases and J by 12 bases. Germline CDR1 reads SGDLS; CDR2 reads YYNGEE.

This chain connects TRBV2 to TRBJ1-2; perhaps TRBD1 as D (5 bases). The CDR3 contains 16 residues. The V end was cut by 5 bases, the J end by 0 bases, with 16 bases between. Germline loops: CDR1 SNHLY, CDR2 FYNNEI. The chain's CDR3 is CASSNWTRRTNYGYTF. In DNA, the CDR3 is TGTGCCAGCAGTAATTGGACAAGGAGAACTAACTATGGCTACACCTTC.

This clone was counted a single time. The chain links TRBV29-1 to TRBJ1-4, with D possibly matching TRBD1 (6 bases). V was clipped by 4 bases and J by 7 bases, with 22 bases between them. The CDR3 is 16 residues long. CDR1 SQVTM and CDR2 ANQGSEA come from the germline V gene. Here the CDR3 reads CSVGTSQGWFGEKLFF. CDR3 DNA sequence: TGCAGCGTTGGAACTTCACAGGGTTGGTTCGGTGAAAAACTGTTTTTT.

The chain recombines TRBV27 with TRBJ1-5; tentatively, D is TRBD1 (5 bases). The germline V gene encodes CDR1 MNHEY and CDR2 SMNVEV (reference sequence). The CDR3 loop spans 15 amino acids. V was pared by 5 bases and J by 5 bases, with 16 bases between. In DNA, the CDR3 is TGTGCCAGCAGTCCGAGACAGCCTAGGGATCAGCCCCAGCATTTT. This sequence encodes CASSPRQPRDQPQHF.

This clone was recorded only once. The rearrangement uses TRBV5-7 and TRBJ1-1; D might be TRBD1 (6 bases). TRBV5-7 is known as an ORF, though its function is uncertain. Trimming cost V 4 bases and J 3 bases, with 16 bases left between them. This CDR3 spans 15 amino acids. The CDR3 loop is CASSPGGGWDTEAFF. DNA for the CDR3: TGTGCCAGCAGCCCCGGGGGGGGCTGGGACACTGAAGCTTTCTTT.

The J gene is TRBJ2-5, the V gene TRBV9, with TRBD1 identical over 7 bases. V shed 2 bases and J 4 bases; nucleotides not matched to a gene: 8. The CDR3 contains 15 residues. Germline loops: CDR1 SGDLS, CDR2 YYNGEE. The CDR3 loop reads CASSVTGASVETQYF. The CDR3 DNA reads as TGTGCCAGCAGCGTCACAGGGGCGTCCGTAGAGACCCAGTACTTC.

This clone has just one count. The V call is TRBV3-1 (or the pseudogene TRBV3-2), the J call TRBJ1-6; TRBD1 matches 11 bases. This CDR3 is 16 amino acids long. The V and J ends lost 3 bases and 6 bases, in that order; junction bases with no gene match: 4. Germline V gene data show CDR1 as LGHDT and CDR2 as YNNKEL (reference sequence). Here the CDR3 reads CASSHAGQGANSPLHF. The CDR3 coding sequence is TGTGCCAGCAGCCACGCTGGACAGGGGGCTAATTCACCCCTCCACTTT.

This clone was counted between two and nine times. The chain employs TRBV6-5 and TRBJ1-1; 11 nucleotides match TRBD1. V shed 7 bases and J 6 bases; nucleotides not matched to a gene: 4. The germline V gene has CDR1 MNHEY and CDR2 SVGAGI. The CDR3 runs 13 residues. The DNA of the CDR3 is TGTGCCAGCATAGGGACAGGGGGATCTGAAGCTTTCTTT. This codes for CASIGTGGSEAFF.

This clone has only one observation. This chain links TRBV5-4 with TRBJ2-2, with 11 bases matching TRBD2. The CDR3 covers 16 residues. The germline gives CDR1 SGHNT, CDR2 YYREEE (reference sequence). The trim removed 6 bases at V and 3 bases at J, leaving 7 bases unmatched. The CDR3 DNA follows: TGTGCCAGCACCTCTAAGACTAGCGGGGACACCGGGGAGCTGTTTTTT. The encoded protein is CASTSKTSGDTGELFF.

CDR3 residues: CASSRQGNTEAFF. CDR3 bases: TGTGCCAGCAGCAGACAGGGAAACACTGAAGCTTTCTTT. This chain links TRBV3-1 (or the pseudogene TRBV3-2) with TRBJ1-1; 7 nucleotides line up with TRBD1. J was trimmed by 2 bases and V by 5 bases; bases with no gene match: 2. The CDR3 is 13 amino acids. Per the germline V gene, CDR1 is LGHDT and CDR2 is YNNKEL (reference sequence).

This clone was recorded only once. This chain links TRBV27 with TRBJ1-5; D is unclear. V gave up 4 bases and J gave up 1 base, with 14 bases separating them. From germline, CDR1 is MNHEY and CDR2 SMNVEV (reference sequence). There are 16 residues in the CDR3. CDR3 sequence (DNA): TGTGCCAGCAGTTCTAGCGGCAGGCTGAGCAATCAGCCCCAGCATTTT. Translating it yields CASSSSGRLSNQPQHF.